This T cell receptor (beta chain) was found in a study of T-cell reconstitution after alpha-beta-depleted transplantation in children. Findings and caveats of the study: Diversity and T-cell counts at one year after transplant derived mostly from new T cells. It was reported that alpha-beta T cells came from several hundred expanded graft clones (about two months after transplant). Some patients owed their high day-60 TCRbeta diversity to surviving recipient T cells and thymic progenitors.

Unique molecular identifiers were incorporated when the TCRbeta library was constructed. TCRdb reprocessed the PCR reads via MiXCR and lists one record per CDR3 protein. Counted here are roughly 120,000 distinct CDR3 sequences, about 9.4% occurring once; the ten biggest clones make up 34%. The table lists this clonotype with many counts. The antigen is undetermined. The ends lost 2 bases at V and 6 bases at J; junction bases unmatched: 9. Germline V gives CDR1 MNHEY, CDR2 SVGAGI. The CDR3 runs to 15 residues. The material was PBMCs, obtained before TCRalphabeta/CD19-depleted stem cell transplant. The chain uses TRBV6-5 and TRBJ2-5, with 7 bases that match TRBD2. This receptor was taken from a boy aged 2 to 10 with acute lymphoblastic leukemia, due to receive a stem cell transplant. CDR3 in amino acids: CASSYGGGTSKTQYF. CDR3 in DNA: TGTGCCAGCAGTTACGGCGGGGGTACTTCGAAGACCCAGTACTTC.